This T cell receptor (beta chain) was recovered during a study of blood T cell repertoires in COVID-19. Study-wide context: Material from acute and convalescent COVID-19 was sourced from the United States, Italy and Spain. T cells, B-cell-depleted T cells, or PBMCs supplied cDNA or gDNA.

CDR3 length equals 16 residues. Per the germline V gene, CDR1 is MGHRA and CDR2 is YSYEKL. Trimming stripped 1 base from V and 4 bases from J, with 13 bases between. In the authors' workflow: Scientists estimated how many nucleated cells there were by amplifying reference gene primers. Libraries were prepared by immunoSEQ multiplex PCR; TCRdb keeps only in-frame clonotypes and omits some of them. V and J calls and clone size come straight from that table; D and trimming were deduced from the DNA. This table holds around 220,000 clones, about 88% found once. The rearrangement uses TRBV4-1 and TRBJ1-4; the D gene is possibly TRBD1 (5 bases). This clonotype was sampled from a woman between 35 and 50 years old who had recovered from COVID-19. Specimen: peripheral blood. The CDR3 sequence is CASSQAGQGLNEKLFF. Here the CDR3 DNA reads TGCGCCAGCAGCCAAGCCGGGCAGGGTCTTAATGAAAAACTGTTTTTT.